This T cell receptor (beta chain) was identified during a study of blood T cell repertoires in COVID-19. The CDR3 runs to 11 residues. Trimming cost V 6 bases and J 7 bases, with 10 bases left between them. CDR1 and CDR2 from the germline V gene are DFQATT and SNEGSKA (reference sequence). This clone was recorded once. Sequenced by immunoSEQ multiplex PCR; TCRdb stores in-frame clones only, minus some. The sample has 400,000 to 500,000 clones; roughly 88% are singletons. Individuals aged about 18 to 89 years were recruited from approximately 22 US areas. Someone with COVID-19 had been met by exposed participants within 2 weeks before study entry.

This clonotype was obtained from a woman under 30 who had been exposed to COVID-19. The sample consisted of PBMCs or T cells enriched from blood (not recorded which). The chain has TRBV20-1 and TRBJ2-1; maybe TRBD2 (5 bases). This CDR3 reads CSAAQRNEQFF. CDR3 sequence (DNA): TGCAGTGCGGCCCAGCGGAATGAGCAGTTCTTC.